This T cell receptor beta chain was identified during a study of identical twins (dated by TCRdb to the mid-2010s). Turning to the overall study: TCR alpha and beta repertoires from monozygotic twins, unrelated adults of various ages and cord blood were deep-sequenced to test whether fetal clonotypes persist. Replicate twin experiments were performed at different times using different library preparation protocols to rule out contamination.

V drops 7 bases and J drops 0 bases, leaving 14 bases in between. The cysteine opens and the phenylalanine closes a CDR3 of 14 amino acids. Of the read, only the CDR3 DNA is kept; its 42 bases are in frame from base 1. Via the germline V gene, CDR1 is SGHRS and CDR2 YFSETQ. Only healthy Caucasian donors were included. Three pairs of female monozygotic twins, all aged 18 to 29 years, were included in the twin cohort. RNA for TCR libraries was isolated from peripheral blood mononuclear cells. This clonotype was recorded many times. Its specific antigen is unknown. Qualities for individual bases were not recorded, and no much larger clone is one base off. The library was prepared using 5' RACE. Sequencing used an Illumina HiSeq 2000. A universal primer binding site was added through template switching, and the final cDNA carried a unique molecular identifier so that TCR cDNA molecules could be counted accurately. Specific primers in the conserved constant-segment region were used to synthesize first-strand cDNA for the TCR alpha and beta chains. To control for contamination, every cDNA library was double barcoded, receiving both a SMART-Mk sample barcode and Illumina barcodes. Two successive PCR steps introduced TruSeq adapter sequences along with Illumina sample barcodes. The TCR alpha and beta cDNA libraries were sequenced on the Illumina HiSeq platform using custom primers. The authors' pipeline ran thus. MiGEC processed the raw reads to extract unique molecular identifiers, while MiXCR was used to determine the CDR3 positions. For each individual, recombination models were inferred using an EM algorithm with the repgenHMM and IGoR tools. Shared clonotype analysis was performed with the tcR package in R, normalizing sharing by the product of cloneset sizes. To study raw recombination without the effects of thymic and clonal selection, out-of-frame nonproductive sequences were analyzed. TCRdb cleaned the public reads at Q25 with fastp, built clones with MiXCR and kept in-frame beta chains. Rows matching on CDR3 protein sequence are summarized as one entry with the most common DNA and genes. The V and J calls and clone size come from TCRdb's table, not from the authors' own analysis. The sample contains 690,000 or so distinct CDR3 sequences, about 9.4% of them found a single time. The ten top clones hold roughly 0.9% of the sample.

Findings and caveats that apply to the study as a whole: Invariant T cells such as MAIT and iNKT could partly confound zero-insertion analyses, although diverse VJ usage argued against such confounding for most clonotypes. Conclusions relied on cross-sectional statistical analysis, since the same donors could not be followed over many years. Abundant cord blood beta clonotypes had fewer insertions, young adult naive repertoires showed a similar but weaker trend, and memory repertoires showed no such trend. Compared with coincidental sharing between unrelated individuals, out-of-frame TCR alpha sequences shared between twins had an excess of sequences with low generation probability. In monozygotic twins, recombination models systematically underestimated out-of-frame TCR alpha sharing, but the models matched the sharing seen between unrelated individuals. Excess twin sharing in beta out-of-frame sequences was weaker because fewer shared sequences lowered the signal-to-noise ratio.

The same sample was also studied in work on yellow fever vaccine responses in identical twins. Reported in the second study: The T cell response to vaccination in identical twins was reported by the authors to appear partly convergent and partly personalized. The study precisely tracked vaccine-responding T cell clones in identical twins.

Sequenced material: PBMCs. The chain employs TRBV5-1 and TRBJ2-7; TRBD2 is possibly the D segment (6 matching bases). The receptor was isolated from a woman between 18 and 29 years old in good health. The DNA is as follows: TGCGCCAGCCAGGGAGGTATAGGCTCCTACGAGCAGTACTTC. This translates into CASQGGIGSYEQYF.